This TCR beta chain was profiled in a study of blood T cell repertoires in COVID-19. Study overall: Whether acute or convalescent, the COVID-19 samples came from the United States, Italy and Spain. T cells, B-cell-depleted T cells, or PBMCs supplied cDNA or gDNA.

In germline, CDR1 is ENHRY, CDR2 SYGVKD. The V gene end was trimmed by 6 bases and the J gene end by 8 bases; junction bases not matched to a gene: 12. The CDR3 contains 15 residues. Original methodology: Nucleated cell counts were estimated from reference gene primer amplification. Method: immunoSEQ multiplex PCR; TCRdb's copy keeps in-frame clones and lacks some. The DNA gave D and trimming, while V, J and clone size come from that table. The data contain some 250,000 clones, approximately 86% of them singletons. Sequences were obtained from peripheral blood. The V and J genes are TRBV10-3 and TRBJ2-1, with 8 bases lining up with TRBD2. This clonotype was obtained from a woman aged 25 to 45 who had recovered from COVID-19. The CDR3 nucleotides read TGTGCCATCAGATCCAGCGGGGGCCTCCCCCATGAGCAGTTCTTC. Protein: CAIRSSGGLPHEQFF.